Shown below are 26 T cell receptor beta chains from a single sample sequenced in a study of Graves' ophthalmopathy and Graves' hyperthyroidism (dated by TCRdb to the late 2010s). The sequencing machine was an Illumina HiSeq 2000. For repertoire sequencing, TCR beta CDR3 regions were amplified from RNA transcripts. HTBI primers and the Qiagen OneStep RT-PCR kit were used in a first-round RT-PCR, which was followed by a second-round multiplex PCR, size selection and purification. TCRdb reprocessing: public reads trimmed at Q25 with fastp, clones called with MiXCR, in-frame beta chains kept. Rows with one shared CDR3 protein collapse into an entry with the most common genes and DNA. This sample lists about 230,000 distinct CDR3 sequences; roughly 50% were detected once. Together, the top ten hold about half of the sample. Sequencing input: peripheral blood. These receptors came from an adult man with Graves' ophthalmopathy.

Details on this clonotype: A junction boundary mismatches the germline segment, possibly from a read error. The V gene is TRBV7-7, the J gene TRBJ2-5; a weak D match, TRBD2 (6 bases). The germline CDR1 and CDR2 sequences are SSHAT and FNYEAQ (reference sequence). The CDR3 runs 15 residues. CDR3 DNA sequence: TGTGCTAGCAGCTCGGGTTCTAGCGCGCTGGAGACCCAGTACTTC. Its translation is CASSSGSSALETQYF.

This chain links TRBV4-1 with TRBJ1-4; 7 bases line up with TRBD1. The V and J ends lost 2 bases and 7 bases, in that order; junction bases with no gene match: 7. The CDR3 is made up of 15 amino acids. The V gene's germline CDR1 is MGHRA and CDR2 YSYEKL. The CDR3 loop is CASSQFAGGVEKLFF. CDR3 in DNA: TGCGCCAGCAGCCAATTTGCAGGGGGAGTTGAAAAACTGTTTTTT.

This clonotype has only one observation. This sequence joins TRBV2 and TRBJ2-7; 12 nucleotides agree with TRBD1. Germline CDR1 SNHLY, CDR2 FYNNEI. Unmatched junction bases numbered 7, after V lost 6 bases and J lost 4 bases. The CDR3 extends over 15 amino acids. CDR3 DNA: TGTGCCAGCAGCCAGGGACAGGGGGCAAGTTACGAGCAGTACTTC. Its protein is CASSQGQGASYEQYF.

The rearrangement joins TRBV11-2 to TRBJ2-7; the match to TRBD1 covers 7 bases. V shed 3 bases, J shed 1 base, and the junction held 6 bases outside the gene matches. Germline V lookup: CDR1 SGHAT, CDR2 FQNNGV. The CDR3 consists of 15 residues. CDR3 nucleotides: TGTGCCAGCAGCTTTAGCCCGGGACAGTCCTACGAGCAGTACTTC. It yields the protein CASSFSPGQSYEQYF.

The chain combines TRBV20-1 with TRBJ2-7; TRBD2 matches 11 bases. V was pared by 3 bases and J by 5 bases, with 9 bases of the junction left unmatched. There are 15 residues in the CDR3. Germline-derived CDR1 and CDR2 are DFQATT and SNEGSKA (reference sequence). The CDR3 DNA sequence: TGCAGTGCTAGTGGTAGCGGGAGGGCCCTCGACGAGCAGTACTTC. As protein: CSASGSGRALDEQYF.

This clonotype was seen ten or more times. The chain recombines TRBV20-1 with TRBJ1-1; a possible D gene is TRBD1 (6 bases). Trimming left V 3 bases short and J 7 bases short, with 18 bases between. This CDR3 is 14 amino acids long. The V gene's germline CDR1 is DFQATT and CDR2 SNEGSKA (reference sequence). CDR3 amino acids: CSASNARGNLEAFF. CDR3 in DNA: TGCAGTGCTAGCAACGCCAGGGGAAACCTTGAAGCTTTCTTT.

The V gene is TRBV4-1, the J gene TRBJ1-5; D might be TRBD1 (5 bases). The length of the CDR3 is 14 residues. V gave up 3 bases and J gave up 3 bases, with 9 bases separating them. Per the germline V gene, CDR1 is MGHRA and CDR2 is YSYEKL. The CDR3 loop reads CASSQGLTNQPQHF. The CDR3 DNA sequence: TGCGCCAGCAGCCAGGGACTGACCAATCAGCCCCAGCATTTT.

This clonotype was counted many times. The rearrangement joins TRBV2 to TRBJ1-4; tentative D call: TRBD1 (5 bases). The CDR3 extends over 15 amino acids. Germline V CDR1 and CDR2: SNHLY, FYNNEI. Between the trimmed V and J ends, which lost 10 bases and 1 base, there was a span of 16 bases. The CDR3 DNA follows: TGTGCCATGTCTGGGGGTGAGGAAACTAATGAAAAACTGTTTTTT. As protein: CAMSGGEETNEKLFF. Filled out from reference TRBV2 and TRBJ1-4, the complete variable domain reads EPEVTQTPSHQVTQMGQEVILRCVPISNHLYFYWYRQILGQKVEFLVSFYNNEISEKSEIFDDQFSVERPDGSNFTLKIRSTKLEDSAMYFCAMSGGEETNEKLFFGSGTQLSVL.

This CDR3 reads CASSQGASSLEQGAKGYTF. CDR3 nucleotides: TGTGCCAGCAGCCAAGGAGCCAGCAGCTTGGAACAGGGGGCTAAAGGCTACACCTTC. This chain joins TRBV14 and TRBJ1-2; 9 nucleotides match TRBD1. After removal of 1 base from V and 8 bases from J, the junction contained 20 bases not matched to a gene. The CDR3 sequence is 19 residues long. Germline CDR1 reads SGHDN; CDR2 reads FVKESK.

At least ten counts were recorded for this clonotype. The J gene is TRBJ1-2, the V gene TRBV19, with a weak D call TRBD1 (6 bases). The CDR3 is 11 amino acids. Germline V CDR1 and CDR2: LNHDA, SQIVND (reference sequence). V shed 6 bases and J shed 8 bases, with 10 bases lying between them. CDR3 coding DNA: TGTGCCAGTAGACAGGGTAACGGCTACACCTTC. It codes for CASRQGNGYTF.

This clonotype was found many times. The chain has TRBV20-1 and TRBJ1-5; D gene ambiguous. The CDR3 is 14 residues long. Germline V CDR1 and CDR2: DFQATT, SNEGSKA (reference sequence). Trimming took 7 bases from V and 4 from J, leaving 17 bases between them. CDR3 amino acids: CSVPSPLPNQPQHF. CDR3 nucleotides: TGCAGTGTTCCCTCACCGCTACCGAATCAGCCCCAGCATTTT.

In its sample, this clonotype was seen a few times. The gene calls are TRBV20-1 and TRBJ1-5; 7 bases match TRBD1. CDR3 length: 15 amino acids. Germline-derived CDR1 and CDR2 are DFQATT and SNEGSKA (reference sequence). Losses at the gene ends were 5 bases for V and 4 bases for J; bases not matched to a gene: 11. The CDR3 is CSAVRQGTENQPQHF. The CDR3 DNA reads TGCAGTGCTGTACGACAGGGAACGGAAAATCAGCCCCAGCATTTT.

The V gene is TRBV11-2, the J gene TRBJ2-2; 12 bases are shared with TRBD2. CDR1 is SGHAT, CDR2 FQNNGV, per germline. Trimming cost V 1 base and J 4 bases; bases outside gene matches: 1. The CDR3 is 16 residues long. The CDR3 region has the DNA TGTGCCAGCAGCTTAGTGACTAGCGGGAGCACCGGGGAGCTGTTTTTT. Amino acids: CASSLVTSGSTGELFF.

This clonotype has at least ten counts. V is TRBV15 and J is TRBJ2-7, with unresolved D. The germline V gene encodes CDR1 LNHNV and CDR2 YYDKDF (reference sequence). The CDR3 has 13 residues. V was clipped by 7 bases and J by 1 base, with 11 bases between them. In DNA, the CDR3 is TGTGCCACCAAAAGGGCCAGATCCTACGAGCAGTACTTC. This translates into CATKRARSYEQYF.

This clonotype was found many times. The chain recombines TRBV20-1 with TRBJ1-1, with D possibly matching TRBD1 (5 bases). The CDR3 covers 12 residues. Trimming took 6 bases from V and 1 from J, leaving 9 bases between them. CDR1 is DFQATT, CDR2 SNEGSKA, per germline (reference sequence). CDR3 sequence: CSASDTNTEAFF. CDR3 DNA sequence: TGCAGTGCCTCGGACACGAACACTGAAGCTTTCTTT.

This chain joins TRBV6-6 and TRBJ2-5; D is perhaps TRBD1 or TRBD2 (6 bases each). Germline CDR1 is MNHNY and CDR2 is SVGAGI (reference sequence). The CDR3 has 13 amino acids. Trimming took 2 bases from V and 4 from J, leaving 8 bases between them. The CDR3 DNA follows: TGTGCCAGCAGTTACGGGGGGCGAGAGACCCAGTACTTC. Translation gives CASSYGGRETQYF.

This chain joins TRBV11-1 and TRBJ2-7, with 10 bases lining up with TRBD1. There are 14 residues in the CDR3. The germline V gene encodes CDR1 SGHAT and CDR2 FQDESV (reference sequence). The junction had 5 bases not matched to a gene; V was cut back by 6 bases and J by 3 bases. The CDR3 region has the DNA TGTGCCAGCAGTTGGACAGGGGGTCGCTACGAGCAGTACTTC. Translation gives CASSWTGGRYEQYF.

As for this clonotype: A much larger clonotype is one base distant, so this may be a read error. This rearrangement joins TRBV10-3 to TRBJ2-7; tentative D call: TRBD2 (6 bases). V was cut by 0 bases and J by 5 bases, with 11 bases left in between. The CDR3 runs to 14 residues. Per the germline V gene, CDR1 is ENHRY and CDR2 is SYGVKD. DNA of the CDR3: TGTGCCATCAGTGAGTCGCGGGCTAGCGACGAGCAGTACTTC. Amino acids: CAISESRASDEQYF.

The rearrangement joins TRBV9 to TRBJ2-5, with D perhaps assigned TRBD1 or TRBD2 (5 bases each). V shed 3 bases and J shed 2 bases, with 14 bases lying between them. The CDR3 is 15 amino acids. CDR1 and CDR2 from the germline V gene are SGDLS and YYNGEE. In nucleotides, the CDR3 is TGTGCCAGCAGCGCTGCCGGGACCGTTCAAGAGACCCAGTACTTC. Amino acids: CASSAAGTVQETQYF.

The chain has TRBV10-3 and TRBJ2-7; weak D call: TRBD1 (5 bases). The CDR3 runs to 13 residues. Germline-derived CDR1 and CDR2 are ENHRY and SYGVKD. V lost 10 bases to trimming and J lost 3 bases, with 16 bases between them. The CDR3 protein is CASNRQGDYEQYF. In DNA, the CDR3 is TGTGCCAGCAATCGGCAAGGGGACTACGAGCAGTACTTC.

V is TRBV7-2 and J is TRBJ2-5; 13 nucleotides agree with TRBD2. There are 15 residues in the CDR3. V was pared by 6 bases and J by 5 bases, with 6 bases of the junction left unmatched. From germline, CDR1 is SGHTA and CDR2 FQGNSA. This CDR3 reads CASSDSTSGGETQYF. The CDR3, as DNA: TGTGCCAGCAGTGACTCGACTAGCGGGGGGGAGACCCAGTACTTC.

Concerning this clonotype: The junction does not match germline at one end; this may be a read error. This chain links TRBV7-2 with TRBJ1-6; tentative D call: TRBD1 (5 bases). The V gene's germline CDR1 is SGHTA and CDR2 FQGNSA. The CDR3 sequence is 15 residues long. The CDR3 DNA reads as TGTGCCAGCAGCTTGAATTGGGACGGGAATTCAGCCCTCCACTTT. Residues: CASSLNWDGNSALHF.

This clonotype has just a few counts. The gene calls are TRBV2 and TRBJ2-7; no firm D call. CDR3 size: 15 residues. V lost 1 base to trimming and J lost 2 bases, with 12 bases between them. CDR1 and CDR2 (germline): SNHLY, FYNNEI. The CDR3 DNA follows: TGTGCCAGCAGTGAAGGGCAGGCTTGGACCTACGAGCAGTACTTC. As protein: CASSEGQAWTYEQYF.

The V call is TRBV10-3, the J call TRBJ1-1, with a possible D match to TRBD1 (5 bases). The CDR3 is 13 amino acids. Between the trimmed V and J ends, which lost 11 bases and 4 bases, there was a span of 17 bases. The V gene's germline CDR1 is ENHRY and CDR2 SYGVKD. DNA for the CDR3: TGTGCCCCGGACATTCGGAGGTCCACTGAAGCTTTCTTT. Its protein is CAPDIRRSTEAFF.

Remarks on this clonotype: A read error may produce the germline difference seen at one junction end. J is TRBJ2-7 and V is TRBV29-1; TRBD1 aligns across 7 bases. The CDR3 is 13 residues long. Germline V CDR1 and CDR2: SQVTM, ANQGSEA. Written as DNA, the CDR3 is TGCAGCGTTGGCACCGGGACAGAGTACGGGCAGTACTTC. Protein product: CSVGTGTEYGQYF.

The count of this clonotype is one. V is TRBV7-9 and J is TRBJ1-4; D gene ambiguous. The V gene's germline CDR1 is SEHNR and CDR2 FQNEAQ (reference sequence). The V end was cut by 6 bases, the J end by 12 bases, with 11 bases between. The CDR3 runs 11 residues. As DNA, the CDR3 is TGTGCCAGCAGTCTACTGAGAGAACTGTTTTTT. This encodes CASSLLRELFF.